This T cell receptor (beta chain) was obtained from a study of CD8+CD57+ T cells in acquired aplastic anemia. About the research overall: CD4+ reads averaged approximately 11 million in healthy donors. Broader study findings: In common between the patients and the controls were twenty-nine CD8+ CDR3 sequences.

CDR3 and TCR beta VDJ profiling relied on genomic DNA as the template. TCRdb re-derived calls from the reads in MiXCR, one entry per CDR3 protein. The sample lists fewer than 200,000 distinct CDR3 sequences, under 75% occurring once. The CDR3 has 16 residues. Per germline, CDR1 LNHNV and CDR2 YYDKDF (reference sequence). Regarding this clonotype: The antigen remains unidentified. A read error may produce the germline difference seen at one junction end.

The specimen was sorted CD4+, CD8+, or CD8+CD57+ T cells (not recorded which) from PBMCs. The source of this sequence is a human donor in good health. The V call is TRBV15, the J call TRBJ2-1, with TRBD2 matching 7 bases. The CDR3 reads CATSGDGEGMYNEQFF. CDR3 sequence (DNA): TGTGCCACCAGCGGAGATGGGGAGGGAATGTACAATGAGCAGTTCTTC.